This T cell receptor beta chain was sequenced in a study of blood T cell repertoires in COVID-19. This clone was detected once. TCRdb's table, derived via immunoSEQ multiplex PCR, lists solely in-frame clones and lacks some. The table includes about 150,000 clones, approximately 79% detected once. Sequences were obtained from PBMCs or T cells enriched from blood (not recorded which). The clonotype was recovered from a man aged 45-60 years who had recovered from COVID-19.

The DNA of the CDR3 is TGCAGCGCCGGACTAGCGGGGGTTGAGACCCAGTACTTC. It specifies CSAGLAGVETQYF. The chain uses TRBV29-1 and TRBJ2-5; the match to TRBD2 covers 13 bases. The V segment lost 7 bases and the J segment 5 bases; nucleotides outside the gene matches: 4. Germline CDR1 reads SQVTM; CDR2 reads ANQGSEA. The CDR3 is made up of 13 amino acids.